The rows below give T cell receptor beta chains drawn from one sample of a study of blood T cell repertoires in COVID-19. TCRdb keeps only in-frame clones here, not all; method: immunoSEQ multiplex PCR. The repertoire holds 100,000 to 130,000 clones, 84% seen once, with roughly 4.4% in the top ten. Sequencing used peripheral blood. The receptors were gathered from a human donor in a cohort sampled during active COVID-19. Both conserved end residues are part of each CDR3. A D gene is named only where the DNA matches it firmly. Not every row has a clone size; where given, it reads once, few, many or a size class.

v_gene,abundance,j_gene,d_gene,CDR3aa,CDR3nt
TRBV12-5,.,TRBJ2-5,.,CASGWGPPRETQYF,TGTGCTAGTGGTTGGGGGCCGCCGCGGGAGACCCAGTACTTC
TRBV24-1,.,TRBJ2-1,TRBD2,CATSVTSGSSYNEQFF,TGTGCCACCAGCGTAACTAGCGGGAGTTCCTACAATGAGCAGTTCTTC
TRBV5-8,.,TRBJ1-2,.,CASSLWGGRYGYTF,TGTGCCAGCAGCTTATGGGGGGGCCGCTATGGCTACACCTTC
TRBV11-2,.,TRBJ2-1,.,CASSLVGLAGHEQFF,TGTGCCAGCAGCTTAGTAGGATTGGCAGGGCATGAGCAGTTCTTC
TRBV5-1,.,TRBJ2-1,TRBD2,CASSLRLGSGNEQFF,TGCGCCAGCAGCTTGAGGCTGGGTAGCGGGAATGAGCAGTTCTTC
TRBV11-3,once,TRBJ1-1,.,CASSLASGGAHTEAFF,TGTGCCAGCAGCTTAGCATCGGGGGGCGCGCACACTGAAGCTTTCTTT
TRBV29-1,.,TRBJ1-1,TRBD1,CSVGGTDLNTEAFF,TGCAGCGTTGGGGGGACAGACTTGAACACTGAAGCTTTCTTT
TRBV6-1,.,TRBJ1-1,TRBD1,CASSDQTGGGTEAFF,TGTGCCAGCAGTGACCAGACAGGGGGAGGCACTGAAGCTTTCTTT
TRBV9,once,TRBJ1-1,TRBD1,CASSARQGLNTEAFF,TGTGCCAGCAGCGCCCGACAGGGACTGAACACTGAAGCTTTCTTT
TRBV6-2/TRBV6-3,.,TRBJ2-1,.,CASSQQTGSYNEQFF,TGTGCCAGCAGTCAACAGACAGGCTCCTACAATGAGCAGTTCTTC
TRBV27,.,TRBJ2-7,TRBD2,CASSTTSGKYEQYF,TGTGCCAGCAGTACCACTAGCGGGAAATATGAGCAGTACTTC
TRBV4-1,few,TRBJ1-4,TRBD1,CASSQRPTPQGAWGEKLFF,TGCGCCAGCAGCCAACGCCCAACTCCACAGGGGGCTTGGGGTGAAAAACTGTTTTTT
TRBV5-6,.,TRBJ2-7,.,CASSFDSKQYF,TGTGCCAGCAGCTTTGACAGTAAGCAGTACTTC
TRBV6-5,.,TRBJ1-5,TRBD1,CASSRGTAYQPQHF,TGTGCCAGCAGCCGGGGGACAGCTTATCAGCCCCAGCATTTT
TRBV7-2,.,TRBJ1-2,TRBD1,CASSLQGAPYGYTF,TGTGCCAGCAGCTTACAGGGGGCCCCCTATGGCTACACCTTC
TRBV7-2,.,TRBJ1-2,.,CASSLGGTLYGYTF,TGTGCCAGCAGCTTGGGGGGTACTCTCTATGGCTACACCTTC
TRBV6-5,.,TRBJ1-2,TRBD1,CASRLRTGTDYGYTF,TGTGCCAGCAGGCTCAGGACAGGAACCGACTATGGCTACACCTTC
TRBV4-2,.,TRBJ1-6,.,CASSQDLRGNSPLHF,TGTGCCAGCAGCCAAGATCTCAGGGGCAATTCACCCCTCCACTTT
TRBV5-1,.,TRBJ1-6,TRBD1,CASSLGPGTDNSPLHF,TGCGCCAGCAGCTTAGGCCCCGGGACAGATAATTCACCCCTCCACTTT
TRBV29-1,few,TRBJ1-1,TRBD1,CSVRDRNTEAFF,TGCAGCGTAAGGGACAGGAACACTGAAGCTTTCTTT
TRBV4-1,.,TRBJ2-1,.,CASSQGGVQRQFF,TGCGCCAGCAGCCAGGGCGGGGTGCAACGGCAGTTCTTC
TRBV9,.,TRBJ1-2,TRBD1,CASSRQGANYGYTF,TGTGCCAGCAGTCGACAGGGGGCTAACTATGGCTACACCTTC
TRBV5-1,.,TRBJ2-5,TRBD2,CASSFGVAGVGETQYF,TGCGCCAGCAGCTTTGGAGTAGCGGGAGTTGGAGAGACCCAGTACTTC
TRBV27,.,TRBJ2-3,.,CASSPLIAEITDTQYF,TGTGCCAGCAGTCCCCTGATAGCGGAAATCACAGATACGCAGTATTTT
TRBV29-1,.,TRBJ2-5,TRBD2,CSVARLAGAGETQYF,TGCAGCGTGGCCCGACTAGCGGGAGCGGGGGAGACCCAGTACTTC
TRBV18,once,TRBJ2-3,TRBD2,CASFTVAGGGDTQYF,TGTGCCAGCTTCACCGTAGCGGGAGGAGGAGATACGCAGTATTTT
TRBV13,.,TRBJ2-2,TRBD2,CASSLEKGLAVNTGELFF,TGTGCCAGCAGCTTAGAGAAGGGACTAGCGGTGAACACCGGGGAGCTGTTTTTT
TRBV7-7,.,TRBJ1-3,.,CASSPQVGSGNTIYF,TGTGCCAGCAGCCCCCAGGTGGGCTCTGGAAACACCATATATTTT
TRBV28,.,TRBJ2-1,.,CASSLWAANEQFF,TGTGCCAGCAGTTTATGGGCCGCAAATGAGCAGTTCTTC
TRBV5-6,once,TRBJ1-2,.,CASSFGSRLFNYGYTF,TGTGCCAGCAGCTTCGGGTCAAGATTGTTTAACTATGGCTACACCTTC
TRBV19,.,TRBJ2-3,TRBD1,CASSVDRAITDTQYF,TGTGCCAGTAGTGTGGACAGGGCGATCACAGATACGCAGTATTTT
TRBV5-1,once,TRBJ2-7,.,CASSLGRISYEQYF,TGCGCCAGCAGCTTGGGCAGAATAAGCTACGAGCAGTACTTC
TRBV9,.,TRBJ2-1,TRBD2,CASSVEFRAGTSGWYNEQFF,TGTGCCAGCAGCGTAGAGTTCAGAGCCGGGACTAGCGGGTGGTACAATGAGCAGTTCTTC
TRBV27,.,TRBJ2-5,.,CASSYLSAQETQYF,TGTGCCAGCAGTTACCTTTCAGCGCAAGAGACCCAGTACTTC
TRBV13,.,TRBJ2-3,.,CASSNDWVTDTQYF,TGTGCCAGCAGCAACGACTGGGTAACAGATACGCAGTATTTT
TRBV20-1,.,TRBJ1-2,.,CSASGARTASSNYGYTF,TGCAGTGCTAGTGGGGCCCGGACAGCGAGCTCTAACTATGGCTACACCTTC
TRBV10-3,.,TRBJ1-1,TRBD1,CAISEQGANTEAFF,TGTGCCATCAGTGAACAGGGGGCTAACACTGAAGCTTTCTTT
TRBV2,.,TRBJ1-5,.,CASRQINQPQHF,TGTGCCAGCAGACAGATCAATCAGCCCCAGCATTTT
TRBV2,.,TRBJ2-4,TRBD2,CASKRRESNIQYF,TGTGCCAGCAAGCGGCGGGAGAGCAACATTCAGTACTTC
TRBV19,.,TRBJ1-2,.,CASKSGDSDYGYTF,TGTGCCAGTAAATCAGGGGATTCCGACTATGGCTACACCTTC
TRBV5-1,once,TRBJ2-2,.,CASSLAQGNTGELFF,TGCGCCAGCAGCTTGGCCCAGGGGAACACCGGGGAGCTGTTTTTT